This T cell receptor (beta chain) comes out of a study of T cell clusters in autoimmune cytopenias. TRB was amplified from around 250 ng of peripheral blood genomic DNA per sample. TRB was amplified by touch-down multiplex PCR, primer pools A and B combined. TCRdb reprocessed the multiplex PCR reads; each CDR3 protein has one entry and no DNA is given. The table lists approximately 7,500 distinct CDR3 sequences. Germline V gene data show CDR1 as LNHNV and CDR2 as YYDKDF (reference sequence). The CDR3 covers 16 residues. These sequences were also reported in another study, on T cell repertoires in aging, cancer and after chemotherapy. As that study records: Donor ages fell into six groups from 30 or younger up to 70 or older. Chronic lymphocytic leukemia patients on fludarabine- or bendamustine-based regimens gave paired samples before and after chemotherapy. Untreated cancer patients had significantly lower blood TCR diversity than age-matched healthy donors. Lymphoid organ infiltration in hematological cancer patients may impair thymic emigration or peripheral T cell expansion.

The sequence came from a human donor with an autoimmune cytopenia or autoimmune hepatitis (not recorded which). The chain uses TRBV15 and TRBJ2-1; as DNA is missing, the TRBD1 call by TCRdb cannot be tested. The sequenced sample was peripheral blood. The CDR3 here is CATSRDRGQTYNEQFF.